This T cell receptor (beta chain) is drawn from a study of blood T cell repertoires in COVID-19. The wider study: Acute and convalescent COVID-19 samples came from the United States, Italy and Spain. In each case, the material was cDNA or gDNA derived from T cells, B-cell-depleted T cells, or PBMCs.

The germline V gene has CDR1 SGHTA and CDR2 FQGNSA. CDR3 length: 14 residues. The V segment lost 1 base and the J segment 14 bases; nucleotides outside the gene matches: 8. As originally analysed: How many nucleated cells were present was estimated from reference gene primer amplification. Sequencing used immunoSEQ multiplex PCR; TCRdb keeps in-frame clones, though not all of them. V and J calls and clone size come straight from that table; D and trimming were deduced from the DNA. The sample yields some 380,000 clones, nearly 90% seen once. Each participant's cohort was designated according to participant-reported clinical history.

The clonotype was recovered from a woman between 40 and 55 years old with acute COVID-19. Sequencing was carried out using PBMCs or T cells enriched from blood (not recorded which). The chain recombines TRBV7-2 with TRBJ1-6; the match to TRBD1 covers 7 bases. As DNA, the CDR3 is TGTGCCAGCAGCTTAGACAGGGGTCGGCGGGCCCTCCACTTT. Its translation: CASSLDRGRRALHF.